This TCR beta chain came from a study of blood T cell repertoires in COVID-19. Profiled with immunoSEQ multiplex PCR; TCRdb holds only in-frame clones, not every one. The sample contains 260,000 or so clones, about 83% of which appear only once. This CDR3 has 17 residues. J gave up 4 bases and V 5 bases, and 15 bases lay outside the gene matches. CDR1 MNHNY and CDR2 SVGAGI come from the germline V gene (reference sequence). The receptor's source is a woman aged 40 to 55 who had been exposed to COVID-19. The chain joins TRBV6-6 to TRBJ2-7; 9 bases match TRBD2. The sample consisted of PBMCs or T cells enriched from blood (not recorded which). DNA for the CDR3: TGTGCCAGCAGTCGCCCGACGGGGCGGGGGGGCTTTTACGAGCAGTACTTC. Translation: CASSRPTGRGGFYEQYF.